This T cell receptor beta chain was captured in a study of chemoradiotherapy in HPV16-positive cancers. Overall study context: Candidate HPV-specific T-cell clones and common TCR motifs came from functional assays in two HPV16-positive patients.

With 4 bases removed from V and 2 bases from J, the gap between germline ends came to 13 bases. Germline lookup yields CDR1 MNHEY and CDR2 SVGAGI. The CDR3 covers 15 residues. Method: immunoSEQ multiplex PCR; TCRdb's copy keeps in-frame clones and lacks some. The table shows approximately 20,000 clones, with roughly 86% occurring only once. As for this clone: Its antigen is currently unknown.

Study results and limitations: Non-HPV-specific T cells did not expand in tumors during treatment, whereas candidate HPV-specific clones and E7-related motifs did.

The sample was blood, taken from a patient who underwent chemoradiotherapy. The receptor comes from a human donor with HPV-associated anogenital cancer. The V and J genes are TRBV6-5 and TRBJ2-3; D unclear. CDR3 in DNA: TGTGCCAGCAGTTGGAGCCGGTCCCTCACAGATACGCAGTATTTT. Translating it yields CASSWSRSLTDTQYF.